This section outlines one T cell receptor (beta chain) sequence together with its context. Its antigen is still unknown. These data originate in a study of blood T cells in healthy people across ages. A J-beta primer mix and a sample-barcoded 5' primer were used in a second PCR of about 7 to 12 cycles. Every cDNA was tagged by a template-switch adaptor with 12 random nucleotides. Every sample gave at least 3 million paired-end reads containing CDR3. TCRdb independently ran MiXCR on the 5' RACE reads; one entry per CDR3 protein. The repertoire holds around 1.5 million distinct CDR3 sequences, roughly 59% seen once, with approximately 7% in the top ten. Findings and limits, study-wide: Among T cells, TCR beta diversity per million cells dropped roughly linearly as age rose.

Isolated PBMCs totaled at least 6 million in each sample. This CDR3 has 14 amino acids. Germline trimming cut 0 bases from V and 13 bases from J; bases unmatched to any gene: 6. CDR1 is MNHNS and CDR2 is SASEGT in the germline V gene. The TCR sequence derives from a man aged 18 to 30 in good health. The sample taken for sequencing was blood. The J gene is TRBJ2-4, the V gene TRBV6-1; 10 nucleotides match TRBD2. This CDR3 is CASSEAGTSAQQYF. For the CDR3, the DNA is TGTGCCAGCAGTGAAGCGGGGACTAGCGCCCAGCAGTACTTC.